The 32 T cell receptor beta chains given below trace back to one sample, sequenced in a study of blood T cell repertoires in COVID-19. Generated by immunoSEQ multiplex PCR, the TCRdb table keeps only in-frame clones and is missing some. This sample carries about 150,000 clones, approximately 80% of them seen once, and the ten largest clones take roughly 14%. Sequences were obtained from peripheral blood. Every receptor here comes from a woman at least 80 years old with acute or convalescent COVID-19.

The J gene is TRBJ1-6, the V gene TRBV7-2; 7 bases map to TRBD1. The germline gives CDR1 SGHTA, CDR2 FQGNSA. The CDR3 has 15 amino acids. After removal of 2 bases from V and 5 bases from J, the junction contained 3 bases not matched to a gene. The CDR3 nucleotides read TGTGCCAGCAGCTTAATGACAGGGCATAATTCACCCCTCCACTTT. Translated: CASSLMTGHNSPLHF.

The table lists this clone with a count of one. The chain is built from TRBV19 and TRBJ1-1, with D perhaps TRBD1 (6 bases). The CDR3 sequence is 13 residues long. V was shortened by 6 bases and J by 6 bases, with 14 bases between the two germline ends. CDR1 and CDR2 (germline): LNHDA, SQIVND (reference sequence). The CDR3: CASRAAGDPEAFF. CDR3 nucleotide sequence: TGTGCCAGTAGGGCCGCAGGGGACCCTGAAGCTTTCTTT.

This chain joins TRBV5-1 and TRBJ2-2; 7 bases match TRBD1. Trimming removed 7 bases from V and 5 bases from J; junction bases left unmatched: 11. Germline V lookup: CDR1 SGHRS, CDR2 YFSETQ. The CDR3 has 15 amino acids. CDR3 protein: CASRLRTGGTGELFF. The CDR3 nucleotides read TGCGCCAGCCGGCTTAGGACAGGCGGGACCGGGGAGCTGTTTTTT.

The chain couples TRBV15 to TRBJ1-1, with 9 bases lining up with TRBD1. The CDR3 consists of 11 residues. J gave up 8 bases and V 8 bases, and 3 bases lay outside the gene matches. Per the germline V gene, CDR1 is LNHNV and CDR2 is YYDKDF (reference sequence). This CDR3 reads CATRTGEEAFF. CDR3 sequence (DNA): TGTGCCACCCGGACAGGGGAGGAAGCTTTCTTT.

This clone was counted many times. The CDR3 loop reads CASSRQANTEAFF. CDR3 DNA: TGTGCCAGCAGCCGACAGGCCAACACTGAAGCTTTCTTT. V gene TRBV28 combines with J gene TRBJ1-1; tentatively, D is TRBD1 (6 bases). Germline-derived CDR1 and CDR2 are MDHEN and SYDVKM. The ends were cut back, 6 bases at V and 2 bases at J, with 10 bases in the middle. The CDR3 consists of 13 residues.

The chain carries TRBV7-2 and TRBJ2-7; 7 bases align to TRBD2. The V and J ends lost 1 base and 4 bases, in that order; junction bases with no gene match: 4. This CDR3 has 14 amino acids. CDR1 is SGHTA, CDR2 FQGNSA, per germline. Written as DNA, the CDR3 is TGTGCCAGCAGCTTAGGTCTAGCGGTGTACGAGCAGTACTTC. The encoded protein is CASSLGLAVYEQYF.

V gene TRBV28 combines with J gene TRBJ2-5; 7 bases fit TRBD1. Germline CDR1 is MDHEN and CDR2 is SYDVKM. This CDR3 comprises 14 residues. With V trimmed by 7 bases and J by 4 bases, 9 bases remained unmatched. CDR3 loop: CASKTQGRGETQYF. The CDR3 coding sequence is TGTGCCAGCAAAACACAGGGGAGAGGAGAGACCCAGTACTTC.

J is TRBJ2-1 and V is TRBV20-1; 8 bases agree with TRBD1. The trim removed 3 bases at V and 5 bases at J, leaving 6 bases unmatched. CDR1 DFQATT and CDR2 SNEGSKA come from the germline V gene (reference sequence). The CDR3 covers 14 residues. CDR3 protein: CSASTGGLNNEQFF. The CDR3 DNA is TGCAGTGCTAGTACAGGGGGTTTAAACAATGAGCAGTTCTTC.

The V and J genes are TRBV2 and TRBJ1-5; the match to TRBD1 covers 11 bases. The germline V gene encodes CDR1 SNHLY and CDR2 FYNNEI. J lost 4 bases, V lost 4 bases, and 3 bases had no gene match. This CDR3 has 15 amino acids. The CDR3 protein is CASSGGQGANQPQHF. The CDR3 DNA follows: TGTGCCAGCAGTGGAGGACAGGGGGCGAATCAGCCCCAGCATTTT.

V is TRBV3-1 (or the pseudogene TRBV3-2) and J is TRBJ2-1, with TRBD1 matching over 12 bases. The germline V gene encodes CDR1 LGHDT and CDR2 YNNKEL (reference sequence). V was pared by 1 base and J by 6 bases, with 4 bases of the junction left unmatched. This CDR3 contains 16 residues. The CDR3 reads CASSQAGQGAFNEQFF. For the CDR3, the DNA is TGTGCCAGCAGCCAAGCGGGACAGGGGGCATTCAATGAGCAGTTCTTC.

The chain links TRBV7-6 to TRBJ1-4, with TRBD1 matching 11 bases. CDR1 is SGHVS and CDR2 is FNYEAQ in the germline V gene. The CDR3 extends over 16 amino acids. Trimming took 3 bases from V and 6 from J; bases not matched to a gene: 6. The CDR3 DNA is TGTGCCAGCAGCTTTGGCGGACAGGGGGCTCATGAAAAACTGTTTTTT. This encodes CASSFGGQGAHEKLFF.

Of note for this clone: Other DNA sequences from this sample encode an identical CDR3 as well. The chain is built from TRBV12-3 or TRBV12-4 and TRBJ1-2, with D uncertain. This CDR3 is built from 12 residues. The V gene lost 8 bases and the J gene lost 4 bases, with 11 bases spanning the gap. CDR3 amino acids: CASSLSSYGYTF. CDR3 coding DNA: TGTGCCAGCTCCCTTTCGAGCTATGGCTACACCTTC.

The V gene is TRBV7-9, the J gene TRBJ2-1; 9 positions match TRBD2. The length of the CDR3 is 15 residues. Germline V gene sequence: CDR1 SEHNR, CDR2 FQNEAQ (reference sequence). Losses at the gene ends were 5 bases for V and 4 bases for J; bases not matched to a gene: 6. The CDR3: CASSPRGGGYNEQFF. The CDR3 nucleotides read TGTGCCAGCAGCCCGCGGGGGGGCGGTTACAATGAGCAGTTCTTC. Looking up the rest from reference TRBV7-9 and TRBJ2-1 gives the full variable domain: DTGVSQNPRHKITKRGQNVTFRCDPISEHNRLYWYRQTLGQGPEFLTYFQNEAQLEKSRLLSDRFSAERPKGSFSTLEIQRTEQGDSAMYLCASSPRGGGYNEQFFGPGTRLTVL.

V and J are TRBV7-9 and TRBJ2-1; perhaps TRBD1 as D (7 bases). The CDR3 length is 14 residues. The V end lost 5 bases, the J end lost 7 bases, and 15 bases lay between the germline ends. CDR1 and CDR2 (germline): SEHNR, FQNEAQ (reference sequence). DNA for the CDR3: TGTGCCAGCAGCCCCGAGGGGGCGGGGAATGAGCAGTTCTTC. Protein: CASSPEGAGNEQFF. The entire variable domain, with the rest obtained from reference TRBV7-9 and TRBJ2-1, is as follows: DTGVSQNPRHKITKRGQNVTFRCDPISEHNRLYWYRQTLGQGPEFLTYFQNEAQLEKSRLLSDRFSAERPKGSFSTLEIQRTEQGDSAMYLCASSPEGAGNEQFFGPGTRLTVL.

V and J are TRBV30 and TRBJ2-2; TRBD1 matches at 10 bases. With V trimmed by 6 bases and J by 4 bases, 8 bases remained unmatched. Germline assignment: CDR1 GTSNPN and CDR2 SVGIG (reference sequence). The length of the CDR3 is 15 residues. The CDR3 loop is CACPSRDRGTGELFF. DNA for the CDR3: TGTGCCTGTCCCTCACGGGACAGGGGCACCGGGGAGCTGTTTTTT. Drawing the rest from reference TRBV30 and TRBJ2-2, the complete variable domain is SQTIHQWPATLVQPVGSPLSLECTVEGTSNPNLYWYRQAAGRGLQLLFYSVGIGQISSEVPQNLSASRPQDRQFILSSKKLLLSDSGFYLCACPSRDRGTGELFFGEGSRLTVL.

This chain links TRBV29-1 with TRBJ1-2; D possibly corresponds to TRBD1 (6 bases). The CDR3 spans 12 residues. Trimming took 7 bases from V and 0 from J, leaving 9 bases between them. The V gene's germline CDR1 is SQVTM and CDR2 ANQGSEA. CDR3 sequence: CSAGTSNYGYTF. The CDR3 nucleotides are TGCAGCGCCGGGACATCTAACTATGGCTACACCTTC.

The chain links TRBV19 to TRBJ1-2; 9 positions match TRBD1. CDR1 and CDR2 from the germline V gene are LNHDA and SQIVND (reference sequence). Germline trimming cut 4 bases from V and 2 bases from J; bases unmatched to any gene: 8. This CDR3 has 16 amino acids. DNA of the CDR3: TGTGCCAGTAGTACCCCCCGGACAGGGGCCAACTATGGCTACACCTTC. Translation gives CASSTPRTGANYGYTF.

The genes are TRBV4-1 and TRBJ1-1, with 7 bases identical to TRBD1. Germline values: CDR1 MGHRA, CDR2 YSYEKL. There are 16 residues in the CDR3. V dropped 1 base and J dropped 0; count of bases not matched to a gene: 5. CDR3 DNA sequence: TGCGCCAGCAGCCAAGGGGACAGAGCCATGAACACTGAAGCTTTCTTT. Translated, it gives CASSQGDRAMNTEAFF.

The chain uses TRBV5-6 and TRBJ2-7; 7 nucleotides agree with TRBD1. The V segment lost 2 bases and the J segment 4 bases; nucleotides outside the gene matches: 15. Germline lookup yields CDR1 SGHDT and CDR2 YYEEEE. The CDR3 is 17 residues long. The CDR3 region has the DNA TGTGCCAGCAGCTTACCCCCCCCACGACAGGGATCGTACGAGCAGTACTTC. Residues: CASSLPPPRQGSYEQYF.

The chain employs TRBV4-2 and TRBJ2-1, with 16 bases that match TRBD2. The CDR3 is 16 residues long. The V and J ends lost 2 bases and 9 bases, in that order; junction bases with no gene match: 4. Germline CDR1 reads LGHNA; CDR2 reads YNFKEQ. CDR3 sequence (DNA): TGTGCCAGCAGCCAACTGGGACTAGCGGGGGGGATTGAGCAGTTCTTC. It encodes CASSQLGLAGGIEQFF.

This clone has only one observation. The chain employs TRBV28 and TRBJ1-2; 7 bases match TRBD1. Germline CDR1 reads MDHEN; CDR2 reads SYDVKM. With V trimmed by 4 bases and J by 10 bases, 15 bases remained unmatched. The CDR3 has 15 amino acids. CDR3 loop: CASSSRDSHLGVYTF. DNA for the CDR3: TGTGCCAGCAGTTCCCGGGACAGTCACCTGGGTGTCTACACCTTC.

CDR3 nucleotide sequence: TGTGCCAGCAGCCCCACGAGGGTGAATTCACCCCTCCACTTT. The encoded protein is CASSPTRVNSPLHF. V is TRBV11-2 and J is TRBJ1-6; D not certain. CDR1 and CDR2 from the germline V gene are SGHAT and FQNNGV. Between the trimmed V and J ends, which lost 5 bases and 7 bases, there was a span of 12 bases. This CDR3 comprises 14 residues.

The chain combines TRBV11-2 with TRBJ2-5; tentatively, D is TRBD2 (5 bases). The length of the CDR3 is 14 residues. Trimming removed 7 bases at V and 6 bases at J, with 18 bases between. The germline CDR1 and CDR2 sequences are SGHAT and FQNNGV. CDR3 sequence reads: CASKPGSAPQTQYF. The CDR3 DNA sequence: TGTGCCAGCAAGCCTGGTAGCGCACCGCAGACCCAGTACTTC.

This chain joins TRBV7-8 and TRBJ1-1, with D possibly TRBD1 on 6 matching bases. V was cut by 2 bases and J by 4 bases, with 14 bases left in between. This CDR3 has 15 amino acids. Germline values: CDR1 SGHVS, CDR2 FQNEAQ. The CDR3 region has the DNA TGTGCCAGCAGCTTAAGGCCAGGGGACGGCACTGAAGCTTTCTTT. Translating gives CASSLRPGDGTEAFF.

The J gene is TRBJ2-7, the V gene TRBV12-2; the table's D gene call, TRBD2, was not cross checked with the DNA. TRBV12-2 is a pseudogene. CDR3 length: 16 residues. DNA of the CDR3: TGTGCAAGTCGCTTCTCGACTAGCGGGGAGACCTACGAGCAGTACTTC. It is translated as CASRFSTSGETYEQYF.

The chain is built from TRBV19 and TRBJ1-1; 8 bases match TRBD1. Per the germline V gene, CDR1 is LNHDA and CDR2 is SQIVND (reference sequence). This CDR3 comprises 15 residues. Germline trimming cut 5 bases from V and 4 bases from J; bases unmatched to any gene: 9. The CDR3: CASSSYRGSGTEAFF. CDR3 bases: TGTGCCAGTAGTTCCTACAGGGGGTCGGGCACTGAAGCTTTCTTT.

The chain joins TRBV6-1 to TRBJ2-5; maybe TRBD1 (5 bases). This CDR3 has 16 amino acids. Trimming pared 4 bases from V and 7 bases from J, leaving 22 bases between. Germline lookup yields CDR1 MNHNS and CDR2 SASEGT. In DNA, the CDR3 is TGTGCCAGCAGTGGCCGGGCCAGGGTGGCCTTGGGGACCCAGTACTTC. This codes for CASSGRARVALGTQYF.

CDR3 in amino acids: CASRDRPITEAFF. The CDR3 region has the DNA TGTGCCAGTCGGGACAGGCCCATCACTGAAGCTTTCTTT. The chain joins TRBV19 to TRBJ1-1; TRBD1 agrees at 8 bases. The CDR3 is 13 amino acids. The ends lost 8 bases at V and 4 bases at J; junction bases unmatched: 6. Germline values: CDR1 LNHDA, CDR2 SQIVND (reference sequence).

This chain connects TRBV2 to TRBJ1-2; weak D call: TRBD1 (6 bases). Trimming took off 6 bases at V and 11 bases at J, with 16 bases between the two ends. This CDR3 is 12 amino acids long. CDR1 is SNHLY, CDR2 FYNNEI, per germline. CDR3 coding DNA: TGTGCCAGCAGGAGGACAGCATCCGGGTACACCTTC. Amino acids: CASRRTASGYTF.

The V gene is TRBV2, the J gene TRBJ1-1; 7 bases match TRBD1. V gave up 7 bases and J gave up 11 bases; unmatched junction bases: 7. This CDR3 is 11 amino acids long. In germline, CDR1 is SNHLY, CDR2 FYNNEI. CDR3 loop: CASIRQGRAFF. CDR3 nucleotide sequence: TGTGCCAGCATCCGACAGGGTCGTGCTTTCTTT.

The CDR3 nucleotides read TGTGCCAGCAGCTGGACTAGCGGGGGGGACTCCTACAATGAGCAGTTCTTC. This gives the protein CASSWTSGGDSYNEQFF. V usage is TRBV7-9 and J usage is TRBJ2-1; 15 positions match TRBD2. This CDR3 contains 17 residues. V lost 4 bases to trimming and J lost 0 bases; unmatched junction nucleotides: 1. The germline V gene encodes CDR1 SEHNR and CDR2 FQNEAQ (reference sequence).

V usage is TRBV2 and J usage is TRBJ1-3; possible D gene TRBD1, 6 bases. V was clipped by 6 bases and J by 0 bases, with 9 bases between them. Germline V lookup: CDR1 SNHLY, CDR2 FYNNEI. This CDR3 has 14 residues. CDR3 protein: CASRGQTSGNTIYF. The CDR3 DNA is TGTGCCAGCAGAGGACAGACCTCTGGAAACACCATATATTTT. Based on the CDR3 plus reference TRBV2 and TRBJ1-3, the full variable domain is EPEVTQTPSHQVTQMGQEVILRCVPISNHLYFYWYRQILGQKVEFLVSFYNNEISEKSEIFDDQFSVERPDGSNFTLKIRSTKLEDSAMYFCASRGQTSGNTIYFGEGSWLTVV.